This TCR beta chain was sequenced in a study of beta chain features in type 1 diabetes. Points from the study as a whole: Among type 1 diabetes patients, VDJ junctions had fewer insertions and more deletions.

The study reverse transcribed the entire isolated RNA, so it sequenced expressed TCRB transcripts. Measured with immunoSEQ multiplex PCR; TCRdb has only the in-frame clones, and not every one. The table includes about 900,000 clones, 15% to 20% detected once. A note on this clone: Its antigen is unknown.

The receptor's source is a woman aged 18 to 35 in good health. Sequenced: naive CD4+ T cells from blood.

CDR3 protein: CASSLEVDTQYF. The CDR3 DNA reads as TGTGCCAGCTCACTGGAGGTAGATACGCAGTATTTT. The chain links TRBV18 to TRBJ2-3; D is possibly TRBD2 (5 bases). Germline CDR1 and CDR2: KGHSH and LQKENI. The CDR3 loop spans 12 amino acids. The V end was cut by 4 bases, the J end by 5 bases, with 7 bases between.